Below are 5 T cell receptor beta chains sequenced from a single sample in a study of spatial heterogeneity in lung cancer. Study-wide results and caveats: Expanded intratumoral alpha and beta TCR counts tracked tumor mutation counts.

For these receptors, no antigen is known. The time point is: sample taken at primary tumor resection. From the 5' RACE reads, TCRdb called clonotypes with MiXCR, one entry per CDR3 protein. The sample lists under 12,000 distinct CDR3 sequences, about 5% occurring once. This specimen consisted of lung tumor tissue, obtained at surgery. These receptors were obtained from a male donor with early-stage non-small cell lung cancer.

This clonotype was found many times. This beta chain is off target for a library built for alpha chains, so its abundance means little. The rearrangement joins TRBV7-2 to TRBJ2-2; 7 bases line up with TRBD2. The V and J ends lost 2 bases and 0 bases, in that order; junction bases with no gene match: 6. Looked up from germline, CDR1 is SGHTA and CDR2 is FQGNSA. The CDR3 runs to 17 residues. The chain's CDR3 is CASSLKPLASNTGELFF. The CDR3 bases are TGTGCCAGCAGCTTAAAGCCACTAGCGTCGAACACCGGGGAGCTGTTTTTT.

This clonotype has a count of ten or more. This beta chain is a stray sequence in a library constructed for alpha chains; its clone size is not meaningful. The chain carries TRBV6-5 and TRBJ1-1; the D gene is possibly TRBD1 (6 bases). The germline V gene has CDR1 MNHEY and CDR2 SVGAGI. Trimming shortened V by 4 bases and J by 3 bases, and 12 bases separated the two germline ends. The CDR3 totals 14 residues. CDR3 coding DNA: TGTGCCAGCAGTTCCCGGACAGATTACACTGAAGCTTTCTTT. Its translation is CASSSRTDYTEAFF.

In this sample, this clonotype is medium-sized. The size of this beta chain means little, since it is a stray read in a library made for alpha chains. This rearrangement joins TRBV12-3 or TRBV12-4 to TRBJ1-5; D is ambiguous. V was pared by 4 bases and J by 7 bases, with 5 bases between. The CDR3 loop spans 11 amino acids. The CDR3: CASSSGQPQHF. CDR3 sequence (DNA): TGTGCCAGCAGTTCGGGACAGCCCCAGCATTTT.

This clonotype was counted many times. Found in a library prepared for alpha chains, this beta chain is an off-target read, and its abundance has little meaning. The J gene is TRBJ1-2, the V gene TRBV4-1; TRBD1 aligns across 7 bases. CDR1 is MGHRA and CDR2 is YSYEKL in the germline V gene. The CDR3 is 15 amino acids. The V gene end was trimmed by 0 bases and the J gene end by 4 bases; junction bases not matched to a gene: 5. CDR3 protein: CASSQDSGGVYGYTF. CDR3 bases: TGCGCCAGCAGCCAAGACTCAGGGGGGGTCTATGGCTACACCTTC.

This clonotype was counted between two and nine times. Since it is a stray read in a library aimed at alpha chains, this beta chain has a size that is not meaningful. The chain has TRBV18 and TRBJ2-7, with 10 positions matching TRBD1. V lost 3 bases and J lost 7; bases outside the gene matches: 6. The V gene's germline CDR1 is KGHSH and CDR2 LQKENI. This CDR3 is 14 amino acids long. CDR3 sequence: CASSPSGQGREQYF. The DNA of the CDR3 is TGTGCCAGCTCACCCTCGGGACAGGGGAGGGAGCAGTACTTC.